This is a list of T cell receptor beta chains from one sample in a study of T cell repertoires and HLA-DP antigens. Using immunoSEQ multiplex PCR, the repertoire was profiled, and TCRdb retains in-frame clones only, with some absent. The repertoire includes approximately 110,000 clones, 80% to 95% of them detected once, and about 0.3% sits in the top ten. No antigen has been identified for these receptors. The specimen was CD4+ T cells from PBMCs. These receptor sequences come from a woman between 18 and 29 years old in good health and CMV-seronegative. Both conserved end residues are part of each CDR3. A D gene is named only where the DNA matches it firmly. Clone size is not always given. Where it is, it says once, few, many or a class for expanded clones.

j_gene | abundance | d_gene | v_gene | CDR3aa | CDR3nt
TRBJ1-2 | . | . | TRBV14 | CASSQEPRYGYTF | TGTGCCAGCAGCCAAGAACCCCGTTATGGCTACACCTTC
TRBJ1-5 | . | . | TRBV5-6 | CASSLGAVGGNQPQHF | TGTGCCAGCAGCTTGGGGGCCGTTGGTGGCAATCAGCCCCAGCATTTT
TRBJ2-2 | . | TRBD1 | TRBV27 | CASSLSFRDRGRTGELFF | TGTGCCAGCAGTTTAAGTTTTAGGGACAGGGGTCGCACCGGGGAGCTGTTTTTT
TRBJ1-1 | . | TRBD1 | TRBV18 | CASSPGQVPEAFF | TGTGCCAGCTCACCGGGACAGGTCCCTGAAGCTTTCTTT
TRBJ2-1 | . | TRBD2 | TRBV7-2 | CASSLHGASGRYNEQFF | TGTGCCAGCAGCCTCCACGGGGCTAGCGGACGATACAATGAGCAGTTCTTC
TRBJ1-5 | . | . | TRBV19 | CASSISHRAGQPQHF | TGTGCCAGTAGTATCAGTCATAGGGCCGGTCAGCCCCAGCATTTT
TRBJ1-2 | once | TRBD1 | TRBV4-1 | CASSYGTGVTF | TGCGCCAGCAGCTACGGGACAGGGGTGACCTTC
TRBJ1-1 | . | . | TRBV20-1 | CSVRANTEAFF | TGCAGTGTCAGGGCAAACACTGAAGCTTTCTTT
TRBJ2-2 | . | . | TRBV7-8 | CASSLPGQNTGELFF | TGTGCCAGCAGCTTACCCGGGCAAAACACCGGGGAGCTGTTTTTT
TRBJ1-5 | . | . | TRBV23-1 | CASSQSGTSSPQHF | TGCGCCAGCAGTCAATCGGGTACTAGCAGTCCCCAGCATTTT
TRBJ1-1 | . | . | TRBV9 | CASSVALNTEAFF | TGTGCCAGCAGCGTAGCATTGAACACTGAAGCTTTCTTT
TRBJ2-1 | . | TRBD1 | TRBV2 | CASSEYPGQGNNEQFF | TGTGCCAGCAGCGAATACCCGGGACAGGGGAACAATGAGCAGTTCTTC
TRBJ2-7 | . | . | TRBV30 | CAWSGTLSSYEQYF | TGTGCCTGGAGTGGGACATTGAGCTCCTACGAGCAGTACTTC
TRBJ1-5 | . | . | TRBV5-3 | CASRSGQHSNQPQHF | TGTGCCAGCAGATCTGGACAACATAGCAATCAGCCCCAGCATTTT
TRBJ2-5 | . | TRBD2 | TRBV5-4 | CASSPRTSGRGGTQYF | TGTGCCAGCAGCCCTAGGACTAGCGGGAGGGGGGGGACCCAGTACTTC
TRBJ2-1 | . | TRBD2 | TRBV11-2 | CASSLARTSGGFEQFF | TGTGCCAGCAGCTTAGCCCGGACTAGCGGGGGGTTTGAGCAGTTCTTC
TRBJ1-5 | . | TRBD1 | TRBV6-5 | CASSSRQGRQPQHF | TGTGCCAGCAGTTCCCGACAGGGGCGGCAGCCCCAGCATTTT
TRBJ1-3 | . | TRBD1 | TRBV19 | CASSIPPGQGVGTIYF | TGTGCCAGTAGTATACCGCCGGGACAGGGGGTCGGCACCATATATTTT
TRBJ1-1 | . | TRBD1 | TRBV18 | CASSDGGQVNTEAFF | TGTGCCAGCTCCGACGGGGGACAGGTGAACACTGAAGCTTTCTTT
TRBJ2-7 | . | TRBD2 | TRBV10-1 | CASKASGSPEQYF | TGCGCCAGCAAAGCTAGCGGGAGTCCCGAGCAGTACTTC
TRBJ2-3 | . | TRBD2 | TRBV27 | CASRPSGLAGGRATQYF | TGTGCCAGCAGACCCTCGGGACTAGCGGGAGGGCGGGCAACGCAGTATTTT
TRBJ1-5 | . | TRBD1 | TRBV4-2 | CASSQAPGTGAYQPQHF | TGTGCCAGCAGCCAAGCGCCCGGGACAGGGGCATATCAGCCCCAGCATTTT
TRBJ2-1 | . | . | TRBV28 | CASSLSSYNEQFF | TGTGCCAGCAGTTTATCTTCCTACAATGAGCAGTTCTTC
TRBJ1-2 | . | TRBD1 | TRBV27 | CASSYEQGAAYGYTF | TGTGCCAGCAGCTACGAACAGGGGGCTGCGTATGGCTACACCTTC
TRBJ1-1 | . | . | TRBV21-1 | CASSPFDSWTGSWATEAFF | TGTGCCAGCAGCCCTTTTGATAGTTGGACAGGGAGCTGGGCCACTGAAGCTTTCTTT
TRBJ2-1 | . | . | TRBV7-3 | CASSHLAPQNNEQFF | TGTGCCAGCAGCCACCTAGCTCCCCAAAACAATGAGCAGTTCTTC
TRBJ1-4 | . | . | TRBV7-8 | CASSLRGEQNEKLFF | TGTGCCAGCAGCCTCCGGGGGGAGCAAAATGAAAAACTGTTTTTT
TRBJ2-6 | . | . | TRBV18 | CASSPVTGANVLTF | TGTGCCAGCTCACCAGTTACTGGGGCCAACGTCCTGACTTTC
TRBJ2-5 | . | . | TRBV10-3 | CAIGQGQETQYF | TGTGCCATCGGGCAAGGCCAAGAGACCCAGTACTTC
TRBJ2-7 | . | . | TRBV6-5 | CASTSGQFLYEQYF | TGTGCCAGCACCTCTGGACAGTTTCTCTACGAGCAGTACTTC
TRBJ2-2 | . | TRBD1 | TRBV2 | CASSAGQGARGTGELFF | TGTGCCAGCAGCGCGGGACAGGGGGCTCGAGGCACCGGGGAGCTGTTTTTT
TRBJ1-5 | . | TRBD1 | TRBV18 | CASSPLAGQAWGSNQPQHF | TGTGCCAGCTCACCACTCGCGGGACAGGCGTGGGGGAGCAATCAGCCCCAGCATTTT
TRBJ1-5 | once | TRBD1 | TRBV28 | CASSLDRVLQPQHF | TGTGCCAGCAGTTTAGACAGGGTCTTACAGCCCCAGCATTTT
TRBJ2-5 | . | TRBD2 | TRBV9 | CASSLGLAGVAETQYF | TGTGCCAGCAGCTTAGGACTAGCGGGAGTAGCGGAGACCCAGTACTTC
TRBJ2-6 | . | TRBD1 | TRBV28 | CASRRTGRTLGANVLTF | TGTGCCAGCCGACGGACAGGGCGGACTTTGGGGGCCAACGTCCTGACTTTC
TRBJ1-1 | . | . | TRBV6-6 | CASSFPHDRNTEAFF | TGTGCCAGCAGTTTCCCCCACGACAGGAACACTGAAGCTTTCTTT
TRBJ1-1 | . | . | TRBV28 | CASQTGALGTEAFF | TGTGCCAGCCAGACCGGGGCGCTGGGGACTGAAGCTTTCTTT